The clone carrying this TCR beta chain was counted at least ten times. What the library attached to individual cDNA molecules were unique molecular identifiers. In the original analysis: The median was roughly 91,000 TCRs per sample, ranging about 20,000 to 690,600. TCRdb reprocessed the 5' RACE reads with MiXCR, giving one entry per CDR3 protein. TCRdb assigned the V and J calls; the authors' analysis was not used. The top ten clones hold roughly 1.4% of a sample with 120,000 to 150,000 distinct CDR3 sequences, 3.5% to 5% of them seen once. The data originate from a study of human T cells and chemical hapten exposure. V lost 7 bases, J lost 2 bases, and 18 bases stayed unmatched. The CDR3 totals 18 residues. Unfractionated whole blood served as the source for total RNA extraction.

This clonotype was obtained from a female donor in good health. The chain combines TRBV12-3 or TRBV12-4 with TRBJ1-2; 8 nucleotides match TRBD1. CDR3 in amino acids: CASTSSLGVAGGNYGYTF. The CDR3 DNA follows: TGTGCCAGCACCTCGAGTTTGGGGGTGGCAGGGGGCAACTATGGCTACACCTTC.